The subject of this entry is one T cell receptor (beta chain). Its target is not known. This entry belongs to a study of radiotherapy plus CTLA-4 blockade in lung cancer. Study background: Objective responses were documented in around a sixth of patients, with disease control in about 28%. Findings and limits, study-wide: TCR clones originating in tumors grew in number in blood after radiotherapy plus ipilimumab. Reported findings show early blood T cell clone dynamics, with interferon-beta, best predicted response.

Here immunoSEQ multiplex PCR was the method, and the copy in TCRdb shows in-frame clones only, minus some. This sample has around 99,000 clones, with 80% to 90% found just once. CTLA-4 blockade with ipilimumab, together with focal radiation, was given to patients with chemo-refractory metastatic non-small-cell lung cancer. The CDR3 length is 13 residues. Germline CDR1 reads SGHRS; CDR2 reads YFSETQ. V gave up 2 bases and J gave up 5 bases, with 8 bases separating them. The chain couples TRBV5-1 to TRBJ2-1, with D perhaps matching TRBD1 (5 bases). This TCR derives from a human donor with non-small cell lung cancer that progressed on radiotherapy plus ipilimumab. The material was peripheral blood, obtained from a patient treated with radiotherapy plus ipilimumab. DNA of the CDR3: TGCGCCAGCAGCTTACAGGTTAACAATGAGCAGTTCTTC. This gives the protein CASSLQVNNEQFF.